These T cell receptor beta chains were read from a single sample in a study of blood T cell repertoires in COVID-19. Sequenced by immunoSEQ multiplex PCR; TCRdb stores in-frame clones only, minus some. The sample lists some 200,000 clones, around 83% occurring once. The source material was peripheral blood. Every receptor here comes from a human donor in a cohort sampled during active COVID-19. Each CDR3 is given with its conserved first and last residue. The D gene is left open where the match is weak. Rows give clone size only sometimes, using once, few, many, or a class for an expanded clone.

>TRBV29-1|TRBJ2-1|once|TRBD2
CSVVGLAGVKVVNEQFF
TGCAGCGTTGTGGGACTAGCGGGAGTTAAGGTGGTCAATGAGCAGTTCTTC
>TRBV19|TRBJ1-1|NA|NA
CASSIAPNTEAFF
TGTGCCAGTAGTATAGCCCCTAACACTGAAGCTTTCTTT
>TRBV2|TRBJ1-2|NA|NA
CASTTGTRLGGYTF
TGTGCCAGTACGACCGGGACTAGGTTAGGTGGCTACACCTTC
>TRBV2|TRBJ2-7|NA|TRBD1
CASFGDREPYEQYF
TGTGCCAGCTTCGGGGACAGGGAGCCTTACGAGCAGTACTTC
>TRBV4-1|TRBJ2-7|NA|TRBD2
CASSQAAGAGYEQYF
TGCGCCAGCAGCCAAGCGGCGGGAGCAGGGTACGAGCAGTACTTC
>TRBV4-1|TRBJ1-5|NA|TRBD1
CASSRTGGRNQPQHF
TGCGCCAGCAGCCGGACAGGGGGACGCAATCAGCCCCAGCATTTT
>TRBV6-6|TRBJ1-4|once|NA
CASTRKVNEKLFF
TGTGCCAGCACGCGGAAGGTTAATGAAAAACTGTTTTTT
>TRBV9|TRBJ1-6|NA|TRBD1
CASSLQTGGASPLHF
TGTGCCAGCAGCCTACAGACAGGGGGCGCATCACCCCTCCACTTT
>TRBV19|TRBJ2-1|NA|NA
CASSIKGHEQFF
TGTGCCAGTAGTATAAAGGGGCATGAGCAGTTCTTC
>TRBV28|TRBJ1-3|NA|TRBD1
CASSLWGQGGNTIYF
TGTGCCAGCAGTTTATGGGGACAGGGAGGAAACACCATATATTTT
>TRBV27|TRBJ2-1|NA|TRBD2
CASSFSGRINNEQFF
TGTGCCAGCAGTTTCAGCGGGAGGATTAACAATGAGCAGTTCTTC
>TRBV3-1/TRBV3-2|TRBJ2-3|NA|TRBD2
CASSQEGLAGEGDTQYF
TGTGCCAGCAGCCAAGAGGGACTAGCGGGAGAGGGAGATACGCAGTATTTT
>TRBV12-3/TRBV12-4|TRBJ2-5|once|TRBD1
CASRPTGEETQYF
TGTGCCAGCAGACCGACAGGGGAAGAGACCCAGTACTTC
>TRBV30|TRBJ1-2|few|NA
CAWSGRGTVNYGYTF
TGTGCCTGGAGTGGTCGCGGGACGGTTAACTATGGCTACACCTTC
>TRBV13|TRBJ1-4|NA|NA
CASSLRMGGGNEKLFF
TGTGCCAGCAGCTTACGTATGGGCGGGGGTAATGAAAAACTGTTTTTT
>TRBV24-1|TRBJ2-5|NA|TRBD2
CATSDYRLAGGQETQYF
TGTGCCACCAGTGATTACCGACTAGCGGGAGGCCAAGAGACCCAGTACTTC
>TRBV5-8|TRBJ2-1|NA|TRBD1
CASSHDRGNYNEQFF
TGTGCCAGCAGCCACGACAGGGGAAACTACAATGAGCAGTTCTTC
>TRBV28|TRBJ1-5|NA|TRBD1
CASSQSTGAPGPQHF
TGTGCCAGCAGCCAGAGTACAGGGGCGCCGGGGCCCCAGCATTTT
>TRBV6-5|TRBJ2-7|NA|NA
CASSRGSSYEQYF
TGTGCCAGCAGTCGGGGGAGCTCCTACGAGCAGTACTTC
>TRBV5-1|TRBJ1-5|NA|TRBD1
CASSPDRATQPQHF
TGCGCCAGCAGCCCGGACAGGGCGACTCAGCCCCAGCATTTT
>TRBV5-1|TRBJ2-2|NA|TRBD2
CASRSGTSGLNTGELFF
TGCGCCAGCAGGTCCGGGACTAGCGGGCTGAACACCGGGGAGCTGTTTTTT
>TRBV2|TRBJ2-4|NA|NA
CASSVEVLAKNIQYF
TGTGCCAGCAGTGTGGAGGTCCTAGCCAAAAACATTCAGTACTTC
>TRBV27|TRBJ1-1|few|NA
CASSIRALNTEAFF
TGTGCCAGCAGTATCCGCGCCTTGAACACTGAAGCTTTCTTT
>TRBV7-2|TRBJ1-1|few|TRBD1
CASSPRQGAANTEAFF
TGTGCCAGCAGCCCGCGACAGGGGGCCGCGAACACTGAAGCTTTCTTT
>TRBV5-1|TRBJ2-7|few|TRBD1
CASSLAGAGGDEQYF
TGCGCCAGCAGCTTGGCCGGGGCAGGGGGAGACGAGCAGTACTTC
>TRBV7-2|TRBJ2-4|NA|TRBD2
CASSPSGRSKNIQYF
TGTGCCAGCAGCCCCAGCGGGAGGTCCAAAAACATTCAGTACTTC
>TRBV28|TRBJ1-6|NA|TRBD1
CASRYGTGGSPLHF
TGTGCCAGCAGATACGGGACAGGGGGGTCACCCCTCCACTTT
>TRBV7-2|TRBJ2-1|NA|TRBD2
CASAKTTGLAAYNEQFF
TGTGCCAGCGCTAAAACAACGGGACTAGCGGCGTACAATGAGCAGTTCTTC